This is a list of T cell receptor beta chains from one sample in a study of identical twins. One entry per CDR3 protein, called by TCRdb with MiXCR from the 5' RACE reads. Of 350,000 to 600,000 distinct CDR3 sequences in the sample, 12% to 15% are singletons; the top ten hold around 0.57%. These data are also associated with another study on yellow fever vaccine responses in identical twins.

Source material: CD4+ T cells sorted from blood. The receptor source for this set is a woman aged 18-29 years in good health. Both conserved end residues are part of each CDR3. Fields, in order: V gene, J gene, CDR3 protein.

V gene: TRBV29-1
J gene: TRBJ2-1
CDR3 protein: CSVERDHYNEQFF

V gene: TRBV6-1
J gene: TRBJ2-7
CDR3 protein: CASRGTSLGYEQYF

V gene: TRBV29-1
J gene: TRBJ2-7
CDR3 protein: CSVSRTPAYEQYF

V gene: TRBV5-6
J gene: TRBJ2-2
CDR3 protein: CASSYGLAGKSGELFF

V gene: TRBV5-8
J gene: TRBJ2-7
CDR3 protein: CASSLSGVPYEQYF

V gene: TRBV5-1
J gene: TRBJ2-2
CDR3 protein: CASSSRGGQGHGELFF

V gene: TRBV18
J gene: TRBJ2-4
CDR3 protein: CASSPLSLRQGTVDIQYF

V gene: TRBV10-3
J gene: TRBJ2-7
CDR3 protein: CAISVAGDYEQYF

V gene: TRBV2
J gene: TRBJ1-5
CDR3 protein: CASSPRDSYSNQPQHF

V gene: TRBV7-2
J gene: TRBJ2-1
CDR3 protein: CASSPPGTPRGQFF

V gene: TRBV3-1
J gene: TRBJ2-1
CDR3 protein: CASSQRVIGGLNEQFF

V gene: TRBV19
J gene: TRBJ2-6
CDR3 protein: CASSIDGARGANVLTF

V gene: TRBV29-1
J gene: TRBJ2-7
CDR3 protein: CSVEPGQGAPGEQYF

V gene: TRBV7-2
J gene: TRBJ2-5
CDR3 protein: CASSLGLAGLETQYF

V gene: TRBV6-1
J gene: TRBJ1-6
CDR3 protein: CASSLKNYNSPLHF

V gene: TRBV20-1
J gene: TRBJ2-7
CDR3 protein: CSAEENSNEQYF

V gene: TRBV12-3/TRBV12-4
J gene: TRBJ2-3
CDR3 protein: CASSRLDVRWNTQYF

V gene: TRBV12-3/TRBV12-4
J gene: TRBJ2-1
CDR3 protein: CASSPPEAGVDNEQFF

V gene: TRBV7-9
J gene: TRBJ2-6
CDR3 protein: CASSLPGSPGANVLTF

V gene: TRBV19
J gene: TRBJ2-3
CDR3 protein: CASNVYPDTDTQYF

V gene: TRBV24-1
J gene: TRBJ2-1
CDR3 protein: CATSARAGNEQFF

V gene: TRBV14
J gene: TRBJ2-5
CDR3 protein: CASSHRGGRQETQYF

V gene: TRBV5-1
J gene: TRBJ2-5
CDR3 protein: CASSLGDRDEETQYF

V gene: TRBV11-2
J gene: TRBJ1-1
CDR3 protein: CASSLQGEHTEAFF

V gene: TRBV7-2
J gene: TRBJ1-5
CDR3 protein: CASSLYGGGPQHF

V gene: TRBV6-2/TRBV6-3
J gene: TRBJ2-3
CDR3 protein: CASSYSNSLLSTDTQYF

V gene: TRBV5-1
J gene: TRBJ2-5
CDR3 protein: CASSRFGSGRGETQYF

V gene: TRBV30
J gene: TRBJ1-6
CDR3 protein: CAWRLTAGSSPLHF

V gene: TRBV5-1
J gene: TRBJ2-2
CDR3 protein: CATPTGEGTGELFF

V gene: TRBV11-2
J gene: TRBJ2-1
CDR3 protein: CASSSFLGSGALSYNEQFF